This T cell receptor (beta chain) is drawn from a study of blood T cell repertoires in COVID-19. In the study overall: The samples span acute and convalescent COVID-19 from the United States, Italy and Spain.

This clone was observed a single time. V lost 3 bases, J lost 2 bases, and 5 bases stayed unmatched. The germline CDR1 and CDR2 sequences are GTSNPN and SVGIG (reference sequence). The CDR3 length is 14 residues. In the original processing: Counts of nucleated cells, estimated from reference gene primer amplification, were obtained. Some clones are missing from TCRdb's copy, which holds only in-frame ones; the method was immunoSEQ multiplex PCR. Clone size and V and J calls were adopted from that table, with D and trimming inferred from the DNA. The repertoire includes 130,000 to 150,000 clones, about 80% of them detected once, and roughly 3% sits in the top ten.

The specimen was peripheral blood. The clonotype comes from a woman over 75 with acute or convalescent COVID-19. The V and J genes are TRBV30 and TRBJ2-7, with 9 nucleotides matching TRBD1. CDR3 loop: CAWSSGTGPYEQYF. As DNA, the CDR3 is TGTGCCTGGAGCTCCGGGACAGGGCCCTACGAGCAGTACTTC.